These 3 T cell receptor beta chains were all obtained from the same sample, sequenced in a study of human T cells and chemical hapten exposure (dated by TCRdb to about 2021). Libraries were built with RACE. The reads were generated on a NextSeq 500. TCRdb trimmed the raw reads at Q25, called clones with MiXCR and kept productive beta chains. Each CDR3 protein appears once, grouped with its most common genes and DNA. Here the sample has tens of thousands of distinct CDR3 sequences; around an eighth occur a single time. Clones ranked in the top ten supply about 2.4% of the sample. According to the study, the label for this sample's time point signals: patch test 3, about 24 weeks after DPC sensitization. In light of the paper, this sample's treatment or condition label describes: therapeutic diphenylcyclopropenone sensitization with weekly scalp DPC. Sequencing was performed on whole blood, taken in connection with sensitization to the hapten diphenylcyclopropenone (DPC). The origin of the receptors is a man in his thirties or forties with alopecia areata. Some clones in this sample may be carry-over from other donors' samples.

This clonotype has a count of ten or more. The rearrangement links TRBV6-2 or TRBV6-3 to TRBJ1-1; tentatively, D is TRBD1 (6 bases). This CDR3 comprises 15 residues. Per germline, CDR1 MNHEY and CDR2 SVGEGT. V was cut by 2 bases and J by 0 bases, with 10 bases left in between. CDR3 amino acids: CASSYGGRLNTEAFF. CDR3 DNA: TGTGCCAGCAGTTACGGGGGCAGGTTGAACACTGAAGCTTTCTTT.

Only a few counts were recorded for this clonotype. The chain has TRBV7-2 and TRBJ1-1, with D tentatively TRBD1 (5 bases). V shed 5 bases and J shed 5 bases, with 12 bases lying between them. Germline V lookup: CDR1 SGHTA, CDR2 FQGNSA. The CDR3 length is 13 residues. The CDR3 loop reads CASSEGRETEAFF. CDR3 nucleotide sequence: TGTGCCAGCAGCGAGGGACGAGAGACTGAAGCTTTCTTT.

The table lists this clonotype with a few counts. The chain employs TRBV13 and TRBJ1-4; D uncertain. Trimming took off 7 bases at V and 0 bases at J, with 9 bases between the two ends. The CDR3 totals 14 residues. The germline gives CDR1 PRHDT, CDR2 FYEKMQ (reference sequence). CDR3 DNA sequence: TGTGCCAGCACCCAGCCCGCAACTAATGAAAAACTGTTTTTT. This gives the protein CASTQPATNEKLFF.